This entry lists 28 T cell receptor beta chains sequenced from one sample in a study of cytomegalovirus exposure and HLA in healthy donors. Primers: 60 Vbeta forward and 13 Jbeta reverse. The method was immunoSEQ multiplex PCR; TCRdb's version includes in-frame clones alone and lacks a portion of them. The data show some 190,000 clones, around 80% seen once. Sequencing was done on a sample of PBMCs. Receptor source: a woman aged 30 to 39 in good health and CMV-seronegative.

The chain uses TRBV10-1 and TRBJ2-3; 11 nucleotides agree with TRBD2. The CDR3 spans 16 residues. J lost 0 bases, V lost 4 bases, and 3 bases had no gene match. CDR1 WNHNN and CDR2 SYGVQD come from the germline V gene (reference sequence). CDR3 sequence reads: CASSGGLAASTDTQYF. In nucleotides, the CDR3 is TGCGCCAGCAGTGGGGGACTAGCGGCTAGCACAGATACGCAGTATTTT.

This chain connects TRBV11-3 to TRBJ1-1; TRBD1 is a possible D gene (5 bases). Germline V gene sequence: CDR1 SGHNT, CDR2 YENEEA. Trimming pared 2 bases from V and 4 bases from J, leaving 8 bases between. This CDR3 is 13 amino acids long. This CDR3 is CASSLLTGTEAFF. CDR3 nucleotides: TGTGCCAGCAGCTTACTAACAGGCACTGAAGCTTTCTTT. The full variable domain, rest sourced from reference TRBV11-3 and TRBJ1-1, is EAGVVQSPRYKIIEKKQPVAFWCNPISGHNTLYWYLQNLGQGPELLIRYENEEAVDDSQLPKDRFSAERLKGVDSTLKIQPAELGDSAVYLCASSLLTGTEAFFGQGTRLTVV.

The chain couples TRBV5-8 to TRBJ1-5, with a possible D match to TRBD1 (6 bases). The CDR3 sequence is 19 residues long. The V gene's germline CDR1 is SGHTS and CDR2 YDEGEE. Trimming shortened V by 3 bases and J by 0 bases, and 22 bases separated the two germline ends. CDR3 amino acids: CASSSPRHRVAYSNQPQHF. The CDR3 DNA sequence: TGTGCCAGCAGCTCCCCTCGACACAGGGTGGCATATAGCAATCAGCCCCAGCATTTT.

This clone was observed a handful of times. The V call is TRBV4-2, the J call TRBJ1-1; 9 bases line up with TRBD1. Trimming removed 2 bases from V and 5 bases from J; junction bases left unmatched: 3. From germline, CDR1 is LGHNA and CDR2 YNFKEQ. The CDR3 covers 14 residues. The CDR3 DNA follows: TGTGCCAGCAGCCAAACAGGGGGCGCGACTGAAGCTTTCTTT. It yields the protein CASSQTGGATEAFF.

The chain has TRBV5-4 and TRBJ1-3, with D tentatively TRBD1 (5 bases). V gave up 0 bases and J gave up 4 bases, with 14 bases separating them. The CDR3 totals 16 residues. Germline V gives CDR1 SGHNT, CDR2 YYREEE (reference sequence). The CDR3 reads CASSLERGSGGNTIYF. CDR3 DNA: TGTGCCAGCAGCTTGGAAAGGGGCTCCGGAGGAAACACCATATATTTT.

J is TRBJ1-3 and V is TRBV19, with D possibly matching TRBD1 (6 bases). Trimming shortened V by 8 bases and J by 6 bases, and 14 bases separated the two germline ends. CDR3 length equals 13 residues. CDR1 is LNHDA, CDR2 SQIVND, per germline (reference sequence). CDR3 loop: CASAAGAENTIYF. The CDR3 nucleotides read TGTGCCAGTGCAGCGGGGGCTGAAAACACCATATATTTT.

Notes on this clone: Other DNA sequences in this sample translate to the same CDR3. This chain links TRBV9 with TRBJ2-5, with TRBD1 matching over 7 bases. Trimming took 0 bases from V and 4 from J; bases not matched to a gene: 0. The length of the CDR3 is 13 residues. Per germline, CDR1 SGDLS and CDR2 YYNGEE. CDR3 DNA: TGTGCCAGCAGCGTAGACAGGGGAGAGACCCAGTACTTC. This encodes CASSVDRGETQYF.

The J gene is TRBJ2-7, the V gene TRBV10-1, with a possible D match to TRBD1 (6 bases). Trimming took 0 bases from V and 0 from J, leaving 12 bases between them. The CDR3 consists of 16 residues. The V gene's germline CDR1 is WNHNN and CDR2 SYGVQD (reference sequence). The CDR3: CASSESTKGDSYEQYF. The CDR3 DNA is TGCGCCAGCAGTGAGTCAACGAAGGGGGACTCCTACGAGCAGTACTTC.

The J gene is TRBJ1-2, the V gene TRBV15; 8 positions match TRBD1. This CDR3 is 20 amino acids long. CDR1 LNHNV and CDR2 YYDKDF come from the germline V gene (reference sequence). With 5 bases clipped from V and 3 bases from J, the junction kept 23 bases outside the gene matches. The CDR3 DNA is TGTGCCACCAGCGGATATTTATATAGGACAGGGAGATTAGCGGACTATGGCTACACCTTC. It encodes CATSGYLYRTGRLADYGYTF. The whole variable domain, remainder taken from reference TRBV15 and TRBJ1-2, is DAMVIQNPRYQVTQFGKPVTLSCSQTLNHNVMYWYQQKSSQAPKLLFHYYDKDFNNEADTPDNFQSRRPNTSFCFLDIRSPGLGDTAMYLCATSGYLYRTGRLADYGYTFGSGTRLTVV.

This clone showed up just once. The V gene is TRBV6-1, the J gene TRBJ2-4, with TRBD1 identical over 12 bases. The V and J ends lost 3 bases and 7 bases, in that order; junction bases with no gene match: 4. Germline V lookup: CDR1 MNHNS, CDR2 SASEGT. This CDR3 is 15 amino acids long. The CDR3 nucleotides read TGTGCCAGCAGTGAGAGGGGGACAGGGGGCAACATTCAGTACTTC. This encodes CASSERGTGGNIQYF.

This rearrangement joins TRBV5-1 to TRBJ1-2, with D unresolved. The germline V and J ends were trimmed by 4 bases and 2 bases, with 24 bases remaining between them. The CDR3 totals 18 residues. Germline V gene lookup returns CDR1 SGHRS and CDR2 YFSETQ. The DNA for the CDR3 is TGCGCCAGCAGCCGGTGGTGGCAGACCTCGAAACTAAACTATGGCTACACCTTC. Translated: CASSRWWQTSKLNYGYTF.

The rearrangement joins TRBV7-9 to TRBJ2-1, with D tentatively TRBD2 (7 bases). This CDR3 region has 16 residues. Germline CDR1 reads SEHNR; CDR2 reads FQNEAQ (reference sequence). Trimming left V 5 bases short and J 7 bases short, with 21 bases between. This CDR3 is CASSKLGGAFENEQFF. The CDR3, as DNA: TGTGCCAGCAGCAAGCTGGGGGGGGCTTTCGAAAATGAGCAGTTCTTC.

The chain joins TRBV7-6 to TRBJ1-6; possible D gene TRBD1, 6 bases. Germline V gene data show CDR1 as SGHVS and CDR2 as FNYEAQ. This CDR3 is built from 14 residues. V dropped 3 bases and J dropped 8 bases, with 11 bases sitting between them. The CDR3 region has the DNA TGTGCCAGCAGCTTCGGGCAGGGGTATTCACCCCTCCACTTT. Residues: CASSFGQGYSPLHF. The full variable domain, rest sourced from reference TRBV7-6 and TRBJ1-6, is GAGVSQSPRYKVTKRGQDVALRCDPISGHVSLYWYRQALGQGPEFLTYFNYEAQQDKSGLPNDRFSAERPEGSISTLTIQRTEQRDSAMYRCASSFGQGYSPLHFGNGTRLTVT.

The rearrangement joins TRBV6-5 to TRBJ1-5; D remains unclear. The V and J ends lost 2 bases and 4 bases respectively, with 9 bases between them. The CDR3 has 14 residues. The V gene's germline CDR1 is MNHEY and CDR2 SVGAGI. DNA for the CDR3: TGTGCCAGCAGTTACGCGTACAGTAATCAGCCCCAGCATTTT. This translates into CASSYAYSNQPQHF.

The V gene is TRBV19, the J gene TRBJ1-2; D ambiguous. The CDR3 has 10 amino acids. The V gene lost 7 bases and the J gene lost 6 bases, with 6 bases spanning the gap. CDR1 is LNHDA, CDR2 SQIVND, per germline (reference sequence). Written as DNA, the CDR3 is TGTGCCAGTAAGAGGGATGGCTACACCTTC. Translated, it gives CASKRDGYTF. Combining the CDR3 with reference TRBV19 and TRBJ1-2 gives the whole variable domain DGGITQSPKYLFRKEGQNVTLSCEQNLNHDAMYWYRQDPGQGLRLIYYSQIVNDFQKGDIAEGYSVSREKKESFPLTVTSAQKNPTAFYLCASKRDGYTFGSGTRLTVV.

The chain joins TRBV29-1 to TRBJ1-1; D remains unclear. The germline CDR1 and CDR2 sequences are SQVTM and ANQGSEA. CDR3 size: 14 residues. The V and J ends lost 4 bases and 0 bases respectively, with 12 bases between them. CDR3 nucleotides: TGCAGCGTTGTTCGGGTTCTTCTGAACACTGAAGCTTTCTTT. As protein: CSVVRVLLNTEAFF.

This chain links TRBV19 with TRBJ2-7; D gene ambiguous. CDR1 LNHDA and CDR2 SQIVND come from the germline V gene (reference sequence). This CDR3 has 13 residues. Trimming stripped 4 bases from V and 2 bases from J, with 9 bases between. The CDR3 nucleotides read TGTGCCAGTAGTACCGACATGCCCTACGAGCAGTACTTC. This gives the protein CASSTDMPYEQYF. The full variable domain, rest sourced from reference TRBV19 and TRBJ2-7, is DGGITQSPKYLFRKEGQNVTLSCEQNLNHDAMYWYRQDPGQGLRLIYYSQIVNDFQKGDIAEGYSVSREKKESFPLTVTSAQKNPTAFYLCASSTDMPYEQYFGPGTRLTVT.

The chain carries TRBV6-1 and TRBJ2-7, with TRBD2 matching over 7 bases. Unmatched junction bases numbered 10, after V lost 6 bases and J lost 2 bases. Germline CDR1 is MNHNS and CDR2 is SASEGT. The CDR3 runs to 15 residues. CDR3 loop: CASRTIGGGTYEQYF. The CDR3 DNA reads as TGTGCCAGCAGGACCATTGGGGGGGGAACCTACGAGCAGTACTTC.

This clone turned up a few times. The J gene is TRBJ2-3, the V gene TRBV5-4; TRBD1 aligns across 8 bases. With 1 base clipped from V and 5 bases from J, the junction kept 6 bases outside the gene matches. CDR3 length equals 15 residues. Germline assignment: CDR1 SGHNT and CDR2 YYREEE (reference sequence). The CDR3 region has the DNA TGTGCCAGCAGCTTGTCAGGGGGCGGTGGAGATACGCAGTATTTT. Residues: CASSLSGGGGDTQYF. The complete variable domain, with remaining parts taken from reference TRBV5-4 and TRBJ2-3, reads ETGVTQSPTHLIKTRGQQVTLRCSSQSGHNTVSWYQQALGQGPQFIFQYYREEENGRGNFPPRFSGLQFPNYSSELNVNALELDDSALYLCASSLSGGGGDTQYFGPGTRLTVL.

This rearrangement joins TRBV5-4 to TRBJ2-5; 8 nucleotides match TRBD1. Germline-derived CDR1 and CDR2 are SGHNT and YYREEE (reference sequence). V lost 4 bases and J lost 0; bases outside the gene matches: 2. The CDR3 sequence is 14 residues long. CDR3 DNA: TGTGCCAGCAGCAGGACAGGGAACCAAGAGACCCAGTACTTC. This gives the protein CASSRTGNQETQYF.

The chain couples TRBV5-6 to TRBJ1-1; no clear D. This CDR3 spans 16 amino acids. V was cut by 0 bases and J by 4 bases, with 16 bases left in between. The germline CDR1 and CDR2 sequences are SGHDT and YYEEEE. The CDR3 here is CASSLGSSGWGTEAFF. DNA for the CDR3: TGTGCCAGCAGCTTGGGGTCTTCGGGATGGGGCACTGAAGCTTTCTTT. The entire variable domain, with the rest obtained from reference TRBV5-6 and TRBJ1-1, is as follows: DAGVTQSPTHLIKTRGQQVTLRCSPKSGHDTVSWYQQALGQGPQFIFQYYEEEERQRGNFPDRFSGHQFPNYSSELNVNALLLGDSALYLCASSLGSSGWGTEAFFGQGTRLTVV.

In nucleotides, the CDR3 is TGCGCCAGCAGCCAGCTTCAAGGGGGCATCGCTGGAAACACCATATATTTT. As protein: CASSQLQGGIAGNTIYF. The chain joins TRBV4-3 to TRBJ1-3, with TRBD1 matching 7 bases. This CDR3 has 17 residues. Germline V CDR1 and CDR2: LGHNA, YSLEER. V lost 3 bases to trimming and J lost 2 bases; unmatched junction nucleotides: 10.

The CDR3: CASSLDGLIGNTEAFF. As DNA, the CDR3 is TGTGCCAGCAGCTTGGACGGACTTATTGGTAACACTGAAGCTTTCTTT. V usage is TRBV7-2 and J usage is TRBJ1-1; D ambiguous. Germline V lookup: CDR1 SGHTA, CDR2 FQGNSA. Trimming took 3 bases from V and 2 from J, leaving 16 bases between them. This CDR3 spans 16 amino acids.

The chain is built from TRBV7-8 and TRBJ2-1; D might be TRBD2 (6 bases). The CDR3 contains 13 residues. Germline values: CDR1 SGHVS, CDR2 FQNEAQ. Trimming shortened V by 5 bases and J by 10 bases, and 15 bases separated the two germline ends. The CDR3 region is CASSPWGVGEQFF. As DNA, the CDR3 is TGTGCCAGCAGCCCATGGGGGGTCGGAGAGCAGTTCTTC.

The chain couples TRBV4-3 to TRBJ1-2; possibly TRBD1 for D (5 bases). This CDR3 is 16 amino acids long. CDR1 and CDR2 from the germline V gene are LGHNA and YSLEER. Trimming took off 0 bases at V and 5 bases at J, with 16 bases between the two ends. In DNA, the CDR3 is TGCGCCAGCAGCCAAGATCGGGACGGGGGGGGATATGGCTACACCTTC. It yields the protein CASSQDRDGGGYGYTF.

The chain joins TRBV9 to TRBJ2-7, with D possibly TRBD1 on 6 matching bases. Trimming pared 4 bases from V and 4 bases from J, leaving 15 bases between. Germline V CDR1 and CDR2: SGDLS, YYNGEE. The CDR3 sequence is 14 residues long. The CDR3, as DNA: TGTGCCAGCAGCCTCTCGGGACAAAGTTACGAGCAGTACTTC. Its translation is CASSLSGQSYEQYF.

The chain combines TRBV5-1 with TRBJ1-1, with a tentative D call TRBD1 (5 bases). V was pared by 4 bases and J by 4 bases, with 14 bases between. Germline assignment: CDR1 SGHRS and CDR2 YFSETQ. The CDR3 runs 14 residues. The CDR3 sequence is CASSGQGWSTEAFF. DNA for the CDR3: TGCGCCAGCAGCGGGCAGGGATGGAGCACTGAAGCTTTCTTT.

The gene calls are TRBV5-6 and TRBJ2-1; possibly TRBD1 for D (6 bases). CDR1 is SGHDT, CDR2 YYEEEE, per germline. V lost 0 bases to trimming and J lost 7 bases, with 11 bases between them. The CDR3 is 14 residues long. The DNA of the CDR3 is TGTGCCAGCAGCTTGGGGGGGCAGGGGAATGAGCAGTTCTTC. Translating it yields CASSLGGQGNEQFF.